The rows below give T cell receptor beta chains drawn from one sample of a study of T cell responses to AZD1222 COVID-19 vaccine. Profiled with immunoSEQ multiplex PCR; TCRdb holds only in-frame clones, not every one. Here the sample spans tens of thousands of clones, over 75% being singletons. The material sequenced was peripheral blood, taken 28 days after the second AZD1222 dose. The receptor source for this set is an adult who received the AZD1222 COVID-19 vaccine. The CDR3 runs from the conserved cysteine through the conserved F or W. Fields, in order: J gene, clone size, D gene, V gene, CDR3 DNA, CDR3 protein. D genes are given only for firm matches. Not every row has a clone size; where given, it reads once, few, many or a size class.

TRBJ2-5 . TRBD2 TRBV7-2 TGTGCCAGCAGCTCCGGACTAGCGGGTGGCGGGACCCAGTACTTC CASSSGLAGGGTQYF
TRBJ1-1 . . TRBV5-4 TGTGCCAGCAGCTTGGCCAGCGGGAGAGGCACTGAAGCTTTCTTT CASSLASGRGTEAFF
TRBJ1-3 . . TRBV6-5 TGTGCCAGCAGTTCACAGTTCTACTCTGGAAACACCATATATTTT CASSSQFYSGNTIYF
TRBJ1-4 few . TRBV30 TGTGCCTGGGCCGTCTCAGCGGGGGAAAAACTGTTTTTT CAWAVSAGEKLFF
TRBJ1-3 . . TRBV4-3 TGCGCCAGCAGCCAGAAGGACACCTACTCTGGAAACACCATATATTTT CASSQKDTYSGNTIYF
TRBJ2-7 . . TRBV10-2 TGCGCCAGCAGTGAGTCCCTTGGGGGAGCCGAGCAGTACTTC CASSESLGGAEQYF
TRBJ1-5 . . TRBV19 TGTGCCAGTAGTATAGTTGCGTGGCAGCCCCAGCATTTT CASSIVAWQPQHF
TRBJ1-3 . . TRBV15 TGTGCCACCAGCAGGGATATTAACGGGAACACCATATATTTT CATSRDINGNTIYF
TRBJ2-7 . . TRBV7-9 TGTGCCAGCAGCTTAGTCCGGGGGGCATCCTACGAGCAGTACTTC CASSLVRGASYEQYF
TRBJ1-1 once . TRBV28 TGTGCCAGCAGTTTACGGAGGCAGGCTGAAGCTTTCTTT CASSLRRQAEAFF
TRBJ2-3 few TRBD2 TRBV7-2 TGTGCCAGCAGCTTAGGCTCGCGGGGGGGCCCAGATACGCAGTATTTT CASSLGSRGGPDTQYF
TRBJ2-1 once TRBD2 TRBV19 TGTGCCAGTAGTATCCCTAGCGGGGTTTTAAGATCGAGTCATGAGCAGTTCTTC CASSIPSGVLRSSHEQFF
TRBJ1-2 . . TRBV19 TGTGCCAGTAGTTCATCTTTCGGGAGCTATGGCTACACCTTC CASSSSFGSYGYTF
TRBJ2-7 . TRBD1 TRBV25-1 TGTGCCAGCAGGGGACAGGCAGCCTACGAGCAGTACTTC CASRGQAAYEQYF
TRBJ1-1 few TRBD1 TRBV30 TGTGCCGGTAGACAGGGCGGGGACACTGAAGCTTTCTTT CAGRQGGDTEAFF
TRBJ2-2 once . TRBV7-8 TGTGCCAGCAGCTTAGGGACTTTCGGGGAGCTGTTTTTT CASSLGTFGELFF